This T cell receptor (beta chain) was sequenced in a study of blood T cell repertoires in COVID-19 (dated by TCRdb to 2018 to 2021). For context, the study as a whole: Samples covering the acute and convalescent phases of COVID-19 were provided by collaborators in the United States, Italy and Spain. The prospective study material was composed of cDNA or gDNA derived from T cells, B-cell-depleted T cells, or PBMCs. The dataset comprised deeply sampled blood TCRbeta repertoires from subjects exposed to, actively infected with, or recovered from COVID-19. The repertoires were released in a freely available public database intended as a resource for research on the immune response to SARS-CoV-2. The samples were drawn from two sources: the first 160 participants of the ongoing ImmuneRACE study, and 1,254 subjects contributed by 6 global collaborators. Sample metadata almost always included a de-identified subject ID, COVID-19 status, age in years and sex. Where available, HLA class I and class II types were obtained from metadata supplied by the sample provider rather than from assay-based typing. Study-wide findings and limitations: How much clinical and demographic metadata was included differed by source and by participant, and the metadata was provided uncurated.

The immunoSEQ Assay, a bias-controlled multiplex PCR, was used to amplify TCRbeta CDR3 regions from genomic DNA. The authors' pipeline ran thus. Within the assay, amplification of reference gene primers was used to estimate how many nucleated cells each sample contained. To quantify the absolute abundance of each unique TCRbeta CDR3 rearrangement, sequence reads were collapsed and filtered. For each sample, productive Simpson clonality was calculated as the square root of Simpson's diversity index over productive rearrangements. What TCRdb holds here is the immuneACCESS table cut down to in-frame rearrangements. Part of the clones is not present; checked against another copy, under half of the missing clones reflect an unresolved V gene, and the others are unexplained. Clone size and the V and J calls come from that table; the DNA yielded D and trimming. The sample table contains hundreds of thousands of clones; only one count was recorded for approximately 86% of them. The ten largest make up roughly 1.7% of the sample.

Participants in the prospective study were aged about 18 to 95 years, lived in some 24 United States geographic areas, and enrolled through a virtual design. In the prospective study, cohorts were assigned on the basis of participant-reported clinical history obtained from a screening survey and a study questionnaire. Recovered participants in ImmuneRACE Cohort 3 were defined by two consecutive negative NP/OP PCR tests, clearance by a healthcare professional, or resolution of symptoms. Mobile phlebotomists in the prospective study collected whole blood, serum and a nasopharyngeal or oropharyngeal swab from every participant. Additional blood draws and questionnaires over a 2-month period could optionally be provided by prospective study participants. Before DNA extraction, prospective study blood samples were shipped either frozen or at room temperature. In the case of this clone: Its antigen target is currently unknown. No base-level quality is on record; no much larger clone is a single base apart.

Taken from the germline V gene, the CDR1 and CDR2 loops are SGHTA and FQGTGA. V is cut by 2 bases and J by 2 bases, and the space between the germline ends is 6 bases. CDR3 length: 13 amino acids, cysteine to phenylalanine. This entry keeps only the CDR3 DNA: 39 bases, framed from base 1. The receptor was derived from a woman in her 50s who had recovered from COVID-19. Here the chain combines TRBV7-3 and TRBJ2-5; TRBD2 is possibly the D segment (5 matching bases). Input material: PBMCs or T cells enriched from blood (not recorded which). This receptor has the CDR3 CASSLGLQETQYF. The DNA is TGTGCCAGCAGCTTAGGACTTCAAGAGACCCAGTACTTC.